Each of the 21 T cell receptor beta chains below was sequenced from the same sample in a study of human T cells and chemical hapten exposure. The time point here: patch test 1, 2 weeks after DPC sensitization. Stated treatment: therapeutic diphenylcyclopropenone sensitization with weekly scalp DPC. TCRdb processed the RACE reads anew with MiXCR; each CDR3 protein has one entry. The table includes about 360,000 distinct CDR3 sequences, roughly 6.9% detected once. Sequencing used whole blood, obtained in connection with sensitization to the hapten diphenylcyclopropenone (DPC). Receptors originate from a young woman with alopecia areata. Some clones in this sample may be carry-over from other donors' samples.

This clonotype was detected only a few times. The chain employs TRBV20-1 and TRBJ2-7; D is perhaps TRBD1 or TRBD2 (5 bases each). The V gene's germline CDR1 is DFQATT and CDR2 SNEGSKA (reference sequence). V was pared by 6 bases and J by 3 bases, with 18 bases between. The CDR3 runs 14 residues. The CDR3 DNA sequence: TGCAGTGCGGAAGACAGCTCCGGGGACTACGAGCAGTACTTC. Protein: CSAEDSSGDYEQYF.

This clonotype has ten or more counts. V and J are TRBV29-1 and TRBJ1-5; D is perhaps TRBD1 (6 bases). Trimming removed 6 bases from V and 3 bases from J, with 9 bases in between. The CDR3 contains 12 residues. Germline assignment: CDR1 SQVTM and CDR2 ANQGSEA. The DNA for the CDR3 is TGCAGCGTAAGGGACATCAATCAGCCCCAGCATTTT. Protein product: CSVRDINQPQHF.

The chain is built from TRBV6-2 or TRBV6-3 and TRBJ1-4, with D possibly TRBD1 on 6 matching bases. This CDR3 is built from 15 residues. Trimming removed 6 bases at V and 7 bases at J, with 18 bases between. In germline, CDR1 is MNHEY, CDR2 SVGEGT. The CDR3 DNA sequence: TGTGCCAGCAGAGACCCTCCGGGGGCGACTGAAAAACTGTTTTTT. Amino acid sequence: CASRDPPGATEKLFF.

This clonotype was counted only a few times. The J gene is TRBJ2-2, the V gene TRBV12-3 or TRBV12-4, with 8 bases that match TRBD2. V lost 4 bases and J lost 8; bases outside the gene matches: 9. CDR3 length: 15 amino acids. The CDR3 nucleotides are TGTGCCAGCAGTTCCGCGGGGGGTCCTATGGGGGAGCTGTTTTTT. It encodes CASSSAGGPMGELFF.

This chain links TRBV2 with TRBJ1-1, with TRBD1 as a possible D gene (5 bases). Trimming pared 3 bases from V and 9 bases from J, leaving 11 bases between. The CDR3 runs to 12 residues. The germline V gene has CDR1 SNHLY and CDR2 FYNNEI. Here the CDR3 DNA reads TGTGCCAGCAGTGACAGGGAAGGGAAAGCTTTCTTT. Amino acid sequence: CASSDREGKAFF.

The rearrangement joins TRBV6-2 or TRBV6-3 to TRBJ1-5, with a possible D match to TRBD1 (5 bases). CDR1 and CDR2 (germline): MNHEY, SVGEGT. This CDR3 has 13 residues. Between the trimmed V and J ends, which lost 8 bases and 2 bases, there was a span of 10 bases. CDR3 amino acids: CASRGFGNQPQHF. CDR3 coding DNA: TGTGCCAGCCGGGGGTTTGGCAATCAGCCCCAGCATTTT.

This clonotype has only a few counts. The rearrangement uses TRBV20-1 and TRBJ2-1; 8 bases map to TRBD2. This CDR3 has 14 amino acids. Germline CDR1 and CDR2: DFQATT and SNEGSKA (reference sequence). V lost 3 bases to trimming and J lost 3 bases; unmatched junction nucleotides: 4. The CDR3, as DNA: TGCAGTGCTAGCGGGGGGGTTCTCTACAATGAGCAGTTCTTC. Translation gives CSASGGVLYNEQFF.

Of note for this clonotype: This may arise from a read error, as a much more abundant clone is one base away. The rearrangement joins TRBV3-1 to TRBJ2-1; 7 nucleotides line up with TRBD1. Germline CDR1 and CDR2: LGHDT and YNNKEL (reference sequence). The CDR3 covers 16 residues. The CDR3 loop reads CAGSQGPLGQNNEQFF. The CDR3 nucleotides read TGTGCCGGCAGCCAGGGTCCTTTGGGACAGAACAATGAGCAGTTCTTC.

This clonotype was seen a handful of times. V is TRBV27 and J is TRBJ2-2; 8 bases align to TRBD2. Germline V CDR1 and CDR2: MNHEY, SMNVEV (reference sequence). The CDR3 is made up of 16 amino acids. Losses at the gene ends were 5 bases for V and 1 base for J; bases not matched to a gene: 6. CDR3 protein: CASSPPGGENTGELFF. The CDR3 DNA reads TGTGCCAGCAGTCCCCCCGGGGGGGAGAACACCGGGGAGCTGTTTTTT.

This clonotype occurred a few times. The genes are TRBV10-3 and TRBJ1-2, with D possibly matching TRBD1 (5 bases). CDR3 length equals 13 residues. The germline V and J ends were trimmed by 7 bases and 7 bases, with 16 bases remaining between them. Germline V CDR1 and CDR2: ENHRY, SYGVKD. The DNA of the CDR3 is TGTGCCATCACCGGGACGGAGTTCTCTGGCTACACCTTC. This sequence encodes CAITGTEFSGYTF.

This clonotype was picked up a small number of times. The chain carries TRBV29-1 and TRBJ2-1, with 8 bases identical to TRBD2. The CDR3 is 13 residues long. Germline V CDR1 and CDR2: SQVTM, ANQGSEA. V was pared by 6 bases and J by 3 bases, with 4 bases of the junction left unmatched. This chain's CDR3 is CSVAGDGYNEQFF. The DNA for the CDR3 is TGCAGCGTAGCGGGGGATGGCTACAATGAGCAGTTCTTC.

This clonotype occurred many times. The chain recombines TRBV6-1 with TRBJ2-7, with no clear D. Trimming took off 1 base at V and 5 bases at J, with 3 bases between the two ends. Germline-derived CDR1 and CDR2 are MNHNS and SASEGT. This CDR3 spans 11 amino acids. The CDR3 sequence is CASSEGNEQYF. Here the CDR3 DNA reads TGTGCCAGCAGTGAAGGAAACGAGCAGTACTTC.

In this sample, this clonotype turned up a few times. This chain connects TRBV4-2 to TRBJ1-5, with TRBD1 matching 8 bases. CDR1 is LGHNA and CDR2 is YNFKEQ in the germline V gene. The trim removed 5 bases at V and 4 bases at J, leaving 4 bases unmatched. The CDR3 is 14 amino acids. Here the CDR3 reads CASSNTGGNQPQHF. The CDR3 nucleotides are TGTGCCAGCAGCAACACAGGGGGTAATCAGCCCCAGCATTTT.

This clonotype has more than one count but fewer than ten. The chain employs TRBV7-2 and TRBJ2-1; D not certain. The germline V and J ends were trimmed by 1 base and 7 bases, with 11 bases remaining between them. CDR3 length: 14 residues. CDR1 SGHTA and CDR2 FQGNSA come from the germline V gene. The CDR3 nucleotides are TGTGCCAGCAGCTTAGGAGGCAGCAAAAATGAGCAGTTCTTC. It yields the protein CASSLGGSKNEQFF.

This clonotype was seen at least ten times. This chain links TRBV7-6 with TRBJ2-1, with 13 nucleotides matching TRBD2. Looked up from germline, CDR1 is SGHVS and CDR2 is FNYEAQ. There are 20 residues in the CDR3. V lost 4 bases and J lost 7; bases outside the gene matches: 19. This CDR3 is CASSSPRDRGGLAGVNEQFF. The CDR3 DNA reads as TGTGCCAGCAGCTCCCCTCGGGACAGGGGAGGACTAGCGGGGGTGAATGAGCAGTTCTTC.

This clonotype occurred many times. Sequence at one end of the junction differs from germline and may be a read error. The CDR3 loop reads CASSLGTANTEAFF. CDR3 sequence (DNA): TGTGCCAGCTCACTGGGGACAGCGAACACTGAAGCTTTCTTT. The V call is TRBV5-1, the J call TRBJ1-1; 7 bases are a match to TRBD1. Germline V gene data show CDR1 as SGHRS and CDR2 as YFSETQ. The CDR3 spans 14 residues. The entire variable domain, with the rest obtained from reference TRBV5-1 and TRBJ1-1, is as follows: KAGVTQTPRYLIKTRGQQVTLSCSPISGHRSVSWYQQTPGQGLQFLFEYFSETQRNKGNFPGRFSGRQFSNSRSEMNVSTLELGDSALYLCASSLGTANTEAFFGQGTRLTVV.

This clonotype has at least ten counts. The chain carries TRBV7-8 and TRBJ2-1; D might be TRBD2 (5 bases). This CDR3 has 16 residues. The germline gives CDR1 SGHVS, CDR2 FQNEAQ. V was shortened by 7 bases and J by 4 bases, with 20 bases between the two germline ends. The CDR3 DNA follows: TGTGCCAGCAACAACCCCGAGGGATCCTCTTACAATGAGCAGTTCTTC. Its protein product is CASNNPEGSSYNEQFF.

This clonotype has a handful of counts. The V gene is TRBV20-1, the J gene TRBJ1-2; no definite D call. The germline V and J ends were trimmed by 4 bases and 5 bases, with 8 bases remaining between them. Germline lookup yields CDR1 DFQATT and CDR2 SNEGSKA (reference sequence). The CDR3 loop spans 11 amino acids. The CDR3 spells CSATPFYGYTF. The CDR3 region has the DNA TGCAGTGCTACCCCCTTTTATGGCTACACCTTC.

The chain carries TRBV18 and TRBJ2-5; D is uncertain. Germline CDR1 reads KGHSH; CDR2 reads LQKENI. The CDR3 is made up of 14 amino acids. Trimming took off 4 bases at V and 2 bases at J, with 11 bases between the two ends. CDR3 sequence reads: CASSLHSNQETQYF. The CDR3 nucleotides read TGTGCCAGCTCACTGCATAGTAATCAAGAGACCCAGTACTTC.

This clonotype was observed a few times. CDR3: CASSPMKQGSGNIQYF. In DNA, the CDR3 is TGTGCCAGCAGCCCTATGAAACAGGGGTCAGGAAACATTCAGTACTTC. The V and J genes are TRBV11-2 and TRBJ2-4, with 7 bases matching TRBD1. Trimming at V came to 5 bases and at J to 6 bases, leaving 13 bases not matched to a gene. Germline V lookup: CDR1 SGHAT, CDR2 FQNNGV. The CDR3 has 16 residues.

This clonotype was found a few times. The V call is TRBV28, the J call TRBJ1-5, with a possible D match to TRBD1 (5 bases). Germline lookup yields CDR1 MDHEN and CDR2 SYDVKM. V lost 4 bases and J lost 5, with 18 bases in between. This CDR3 is built from 16 residues. The CDR3 region is CASSYPTDIKDQPQHF. The DNA of the CDR3 is TGTGCCAGCAGTTACCCGACAGATATCAAGGATCAGCCCCAGCATTTT.